These 16 T cell receptor beta chains were all obtained from the same sample, sequenced in a study of neurological immune-mediated disorders. TCRdb ran MiXCR on the 5' RACE reads and lists one entry per CDR3 protein. The sample lists roughly 76,000 distinct CDR3 sequences; over 12% were seen once. Material: PBMCs. The receptors shown here come from a woman in her 50s in good health.

This clonotype occurred many times. The rearrangement uses TRBV12-5 and TRBJ2-3; D unclear. Germline CDR1 is LGHNT and CDR2 is FRNRAP. The CDR3 is 14 amino acids. With 8 bases removed from V and 8 bases from J, the gap between germline ends came to 20 bases. The CDR3 DNA sequence: TGTGCTAGTCGGTCAGGTTCTGATTCACGTACGCAGTATTTT. Translated: CASRSGSDSRTQYF.

This clonotype was observed many times. The V call is TRBV7-2, the J call TRBJ2-1; 9 positions match TRBD2. CDR1 is SGHTA and CDR2 is FQGNSA in the germline V gene. The CDR3 extends over 15 amino acids. V shed 5 bases and J 4 bases; nucleotides not matched to a gene: 6. The CDR3 DNA follows: TGTGCCAGCAGCCCTGGGCTAGCGGGGTACAATGAGCAGTTCTTC. Amino acid sequence: CASSPGLAGYNEQFF.

The chain carries TRBV5-1 and TRBJ2-3; TRBD2 agrees at 7 bases. The CDR3 contains 14 residues. Per the germline V gene, CDR1 is SGHRS and CDR2 is YFSETQ. V shed 4 bases, J shed 4 bases, and the junction held 6 bases outside the gene matches. CDR3 region: CASSTGLGSDTQYF. In DNA form, the CDR3 reads TGCGCCAGCAGCACAGGACTAGGTTCAGATACGCAGTATTTT.

V usage is TRBV5-1 and J usage is TRBJ1-1, with no clear D. V gave up 4 bases and J gave up 1 base, with 17 bases separating them. The CDR3 is 16 residues long. The germline V gene encodes CDR1 SGHRS and CDR2 YFSETQ. The CDR3 spells CASSPLAGNTNTEAFF. For the CDR3, the DNA is TGCGCCAGCAGCCCCCTGGCAGGCAACACGAACACTGAAGCTTTCTTT.

This clonotype has ten or more counts. The CDR3 nucleotides are TGTGCCAGCAGACCTACTAGCTTTGAGCAGTTCTTC. This gives the protein CASRPTSFEQFF. V and J are TRBV7-2 and TRBJ2-1, with a possible D match to TRBD2 (6 bases). The germline V gene has CDR1 SGHTA and CDR2 FQGNSA. The ends were cut back, 6 bases at V and 9 bases at J, with 12 bases in the middle. The CDR3 loop spans 12 amino acids. Complete variable domain (other parts from reference TRBV7-2 and TRBJ2-1): GAGVSQSPSNKVTEKGKDVELRCDPISGHTALYWYRQSLGQGLEFLIYFQGNSAPDKSGLPSDRFSAERTGGSVSTLTIQRTQQEDSAVYLCASRPTSFEQFFGPGTRLTVL.

This clonotype has a handful of counts. CDR3 sequence reads: CASSFARISYNEQFF. The CDR3 region has the DNA TGTGCCAGCAGTTTCGCGCGAATCTCCTACAATGAGCAGTTCTTC. The chain employs TRBV12-3 or TRBV12-4 and TRBJ2-1, with D unclear. The CDR3 runs to 15 residues. V lost 3 bases and J lost 0, with 9 bases in between.

This clonotype has at least ten counts. V and J are TRBV2 and TRBJ2-5; TRBD1 matches at 9 bases. The germline V gene has CDR1 SNHLY and CDR2 FYNNEI. This CDR3 comprises 15 residues. J lost 5 bases, V lost 2 bases, and 6 bases had no gene match. The CDR3, as DNA: TGTGCCAGCAGTGAATTACAGGGGGCGGGCGAGACCCAGTACTTC. Protein product: CASSELQGAGETQYF.

This clonotype was detected ten times or more. The chain links TRBV29-1 to TRBJ2-1; D is uncertain. Germline CDR1 reads SQVTM; CDR2 reads ANQGSEA. V lost 2 bases and J lost 8, with 10 bases in between. CDR3 length: 12 residues. CDR3 sequence: CSVEWAFDEQFF. Here the CDR3 DNA reads TGCAGCGTTGAATGGGCGTTCGATGAGCAGTTCTTC.

This clonotype has a count of ten or more. The V and J genes are TRBV12-3 or TRBV12-4 and TRBJ1-6; 7 bases fit TRBD1. CDR3 length: 17 amino acids. Trimming at V came to 7 bases and at J to 4 bases, leaving 13 bases not matched to a gene. This CDR3 is CASTWDRGKGYNSPLHF. The DNA for the CDR3 is TGTGCCAGCACCTGGGACAGAGGGAAGGGGTATAATTCACCCCTCCACTTT.

This clonotype was found many times. The chain uses TRBV12-3 or TRBV12-4 and TRBJ2-1; 8 bases are shared with TRBD2. With V trimmed by 2 bases and J by 8 bases, 11 bases remained unmatched. The CDR3 is 16 amino acids. The CDR3 is CASSLTRGGNRDEQFF. CDR3 bases: TGTGCCAGCAGTTTAACTCGGGGGGGAAATCGGGATGAGCAGTTCTTC.

The sample holds many counts of this clonotype. V is TRBV28 and J is TRBJ1-2; 9 nucleotides line up with TRBD1. The V gene's germline CDR1 is MDHEN and CDR2 SYDVKM. The CDR3 loop spans 14 amino acids. The junction had 8 bases not matched to a gene; V was cut back by 5 bases and J by 7 bases. CDR3 in amino acids: CASSDGTGGRGYTF. Written as DNA, the CDR3 is TGTGCCAGCAGTGATGGAACAGGGGGCCGTGGCTACACCTTC.

In its sample, this clonotype was seen many times. The chain has TRBV6-6 and TRBJ1-5; possibly TRBD1 for D (5 bases). This CDR3 contains 14 residues. V gave up 6 bases and J gave up 5 bases, with 14 bases separating them. Germline values: CDR1 MNHNY, CDR2 SVGAGI (reference sequence). CDR3 sequence: CASSPGTAHQPQHF. The CDR3 coding sequence is TGTGCCAGCAGCCCCGGGACGGCCCATCAGCCCCAGCATTTT.

This clonotype was observed many times. The chain couples TRBV5-1 to TRBJ2-7, with D perhaps TRBD2 (6 bases). V was trimmed by 6 bases and J by 1 base, leaving 14 bases between them. Germline-derived CDR1 and CDR2 are SGHRS and YFSETQ. The CDR3 has 14 amino acids. CDR3 loop: CASTWDFNSYEQYF. CDR3 coding DNA: TGCGCCAGCACTTGGGACTTCAATTCCTACGAGCAGTACTTC.

This clonotype was seen many times. The rearrangement uses TRBV7-2 and TRBJ1-6; the D gene is possibly TRBD1 (5 bases). Trimming shortened V by 2 bases and J by 15 bases, and 17 bases separated the two germline ends. The CDR3 consists of 14 residues. CDR1 is SGHTA, CDR2 FQGNSA, per germline. CDR3 coding DNA: TGTGCCAGCAGCTTAACTGTTGGGACCCCGAGCCTCCACTTT. Translating it yields CASSLTVGTPSLHF.

This clonotype has a count of ten or more. The rearrangement uses TRBV9 and TRBJ2-3, with 8 bases that match TRBD2. The V segment lost 6 bases and the J segment 4 bases; nucleotides outside the gene matches: 10. Germline loops: CDR1 SGDLS, CDR2 YYNGEE. The CDR3 totals 15 residues. The CDR3 region has the DNA TGTGCCAGCACCCCTTCGGCGGGAGGATCAGATACGCAGTATTTT. This encodes CASTPSAGGSDTQYF.

This clonotype was recorded at least ten times. The chain is built from TRBV28 and TRBJ2-4; 8 nucleotides match TRBD1. Trimming removed 6 bases from V and 8 bases from J; junction bases left unmatched: 9. Germline loops: CDR1 MDHEN, CDR2 SYDVKM. The CDR3 is made up of 14 amino acids. The CDR3 DNA sequence: TGTGCCAGCAGGCCGACAGGGGAAAGGGACATTCAGTACTTC. Translating it yields CASRPTGERDIQYF.